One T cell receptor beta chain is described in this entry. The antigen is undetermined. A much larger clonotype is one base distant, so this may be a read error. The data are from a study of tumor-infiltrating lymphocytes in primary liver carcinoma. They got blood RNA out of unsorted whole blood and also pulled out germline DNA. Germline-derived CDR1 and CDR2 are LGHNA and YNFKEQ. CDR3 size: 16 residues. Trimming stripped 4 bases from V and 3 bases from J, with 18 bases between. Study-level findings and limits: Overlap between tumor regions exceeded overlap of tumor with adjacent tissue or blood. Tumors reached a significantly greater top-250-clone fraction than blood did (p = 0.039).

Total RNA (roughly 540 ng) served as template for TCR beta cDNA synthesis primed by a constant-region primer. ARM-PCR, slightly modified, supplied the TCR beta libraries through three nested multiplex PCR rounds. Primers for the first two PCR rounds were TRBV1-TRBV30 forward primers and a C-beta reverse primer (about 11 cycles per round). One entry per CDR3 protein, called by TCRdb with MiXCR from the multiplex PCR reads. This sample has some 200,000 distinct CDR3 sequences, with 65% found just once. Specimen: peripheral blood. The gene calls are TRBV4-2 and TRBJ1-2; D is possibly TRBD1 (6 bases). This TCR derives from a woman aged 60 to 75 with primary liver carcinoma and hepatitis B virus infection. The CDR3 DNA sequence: TGTGCCAGCAGCCCACTCCGGGACATGGAACACTATGGCTACACCTTC. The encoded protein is CASSPLRDMEHYGYTF.